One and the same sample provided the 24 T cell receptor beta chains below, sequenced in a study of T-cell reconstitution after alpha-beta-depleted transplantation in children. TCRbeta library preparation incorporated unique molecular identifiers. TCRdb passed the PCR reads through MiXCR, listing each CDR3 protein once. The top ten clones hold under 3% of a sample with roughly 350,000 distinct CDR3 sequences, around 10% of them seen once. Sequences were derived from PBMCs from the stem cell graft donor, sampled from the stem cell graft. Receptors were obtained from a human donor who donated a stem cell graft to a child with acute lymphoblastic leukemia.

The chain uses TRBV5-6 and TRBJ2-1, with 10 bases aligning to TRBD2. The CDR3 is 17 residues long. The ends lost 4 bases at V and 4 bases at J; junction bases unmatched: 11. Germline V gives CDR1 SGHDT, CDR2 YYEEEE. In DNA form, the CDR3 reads TGTGCCAGCAGCGTCCCTTCGGGACTAGCGCGGTACAATGAGCAGTTCTTC. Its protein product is CASSVPSGLARYNEQFF.

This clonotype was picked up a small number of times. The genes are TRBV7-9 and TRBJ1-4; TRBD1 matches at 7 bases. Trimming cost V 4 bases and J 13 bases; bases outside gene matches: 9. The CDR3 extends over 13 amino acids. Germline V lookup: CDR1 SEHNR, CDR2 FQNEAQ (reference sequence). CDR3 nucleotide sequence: TGTGCCAGCAGCTCACCGGGACAGACAGCACTGTTTTTT. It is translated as CASSSPGQTALFF.

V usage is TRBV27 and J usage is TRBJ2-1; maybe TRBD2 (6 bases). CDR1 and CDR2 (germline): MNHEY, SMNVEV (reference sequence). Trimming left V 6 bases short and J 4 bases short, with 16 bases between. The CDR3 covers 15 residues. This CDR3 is CASSTGLGGYNEQFF. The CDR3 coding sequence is TGTGCCAGCAGCACTGGGTTGGGGGGTTACAATGAGCAGTTCTTC.

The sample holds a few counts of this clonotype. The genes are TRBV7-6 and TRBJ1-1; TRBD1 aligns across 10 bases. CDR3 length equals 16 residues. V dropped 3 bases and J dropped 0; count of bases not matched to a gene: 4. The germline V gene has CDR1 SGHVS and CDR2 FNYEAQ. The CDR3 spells CASSLTGGAVNTEAFF. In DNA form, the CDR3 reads TGTGCCAGCAGCTTGACAGGGGGCGCGGTGAACACTGAAGCTTTCTTT.

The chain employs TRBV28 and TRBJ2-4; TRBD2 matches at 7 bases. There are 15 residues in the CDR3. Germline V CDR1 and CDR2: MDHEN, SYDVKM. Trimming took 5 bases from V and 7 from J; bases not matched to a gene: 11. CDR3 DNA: TGTGCCAGCAGTACCCCCGGGGGGTCAGGGAACATTCAGTACTTC. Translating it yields CASSTPGGSGNIQYF. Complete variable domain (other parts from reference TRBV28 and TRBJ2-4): DVKVTQSSRYLVKRTGEKVFLECVQDMDHENMFWYRQDPGLGLRLIYFSYDVKMKEKGDIPEGYSVSREKKERFSLILESASTNQTSMYLCASSTPGGSGNIQYFGAGTRLSVL.

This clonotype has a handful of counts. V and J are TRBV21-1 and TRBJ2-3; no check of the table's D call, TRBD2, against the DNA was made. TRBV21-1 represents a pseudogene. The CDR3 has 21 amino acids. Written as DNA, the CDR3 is TGTGCCAGCAGTAATATACTGACAGGGATGAGCGGGAGTAAGGGCACAGATACGCAGTATTTT. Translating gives CASSNILTGMSGSKGTDTQYF.

CDR3 protein: CASSHAPGEDEQYF. In nucleotides, the CDR3 is TGCGCCAGCAGCCACGCCCCCGGGGAGGACGAGCAGTACTTC. This chain joins TRBV4-1 and TRBJ2-7; TRBD2 is a possible D gene (6 bases). This CDR3 is 14 amino acids long. Germline loops: CDR1 MGHRA, CDR2 YSYEKL. V was trimmed by 3 bases and J by 5 bases, leaving 14 bases between them.

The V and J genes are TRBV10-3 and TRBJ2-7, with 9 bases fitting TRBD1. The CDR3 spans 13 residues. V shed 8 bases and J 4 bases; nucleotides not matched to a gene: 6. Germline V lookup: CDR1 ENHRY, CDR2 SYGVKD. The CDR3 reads CAIEPGQGYEQYF. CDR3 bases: TGTGCCATCGAACCGGGACAGGGTTACGAGCAGTACTTC.

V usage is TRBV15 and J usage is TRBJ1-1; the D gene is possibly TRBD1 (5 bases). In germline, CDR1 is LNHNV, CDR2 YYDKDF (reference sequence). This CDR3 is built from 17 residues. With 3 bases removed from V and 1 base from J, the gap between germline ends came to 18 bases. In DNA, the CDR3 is TGTGCCACCAGCAGCAGAGAACTGGGGGGAGCGAACACTGAAGCTTTCTTT. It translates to CATSSRELGGANTEAFF. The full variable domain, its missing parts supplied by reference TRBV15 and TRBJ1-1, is DAMVIQNPRYQVTQFGKPVTLSCSQTLNHNVMYWYQQKSSQAPKLLFHYYDKDFNNEADTPDNFQSRRPNTSFCFLDIRSPGLGDTAMYLCATSSRELGGANTEAFFGQGTRLTVV.

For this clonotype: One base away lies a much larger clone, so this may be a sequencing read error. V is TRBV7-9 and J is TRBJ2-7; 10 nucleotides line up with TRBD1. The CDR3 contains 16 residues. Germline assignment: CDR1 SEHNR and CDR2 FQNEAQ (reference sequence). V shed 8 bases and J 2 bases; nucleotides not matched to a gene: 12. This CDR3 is CASGYSGTGDPYEQYF. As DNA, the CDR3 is TGTGCCAGCGGTTACAGCGGGACAGGGGATCCCTACGAGCAGTACTTC.

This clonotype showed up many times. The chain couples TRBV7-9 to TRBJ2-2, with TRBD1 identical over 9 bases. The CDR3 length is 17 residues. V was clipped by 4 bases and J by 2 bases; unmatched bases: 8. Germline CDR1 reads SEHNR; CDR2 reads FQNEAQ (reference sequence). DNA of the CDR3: TGTGCCAGCAGCTCGCCCCCGGGACAGGGTAACACCGGGGAGCTGTTTTTT. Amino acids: CASSSPPGQGNTGELFF.

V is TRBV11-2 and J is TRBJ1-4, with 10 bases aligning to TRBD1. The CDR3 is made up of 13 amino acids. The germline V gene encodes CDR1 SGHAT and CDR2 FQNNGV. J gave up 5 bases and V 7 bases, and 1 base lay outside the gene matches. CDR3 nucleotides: TGTGCCAGCAAGGGACAGGGGAATGAAAAACTGTTTTTT. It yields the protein CASKGQGNEKLFF.

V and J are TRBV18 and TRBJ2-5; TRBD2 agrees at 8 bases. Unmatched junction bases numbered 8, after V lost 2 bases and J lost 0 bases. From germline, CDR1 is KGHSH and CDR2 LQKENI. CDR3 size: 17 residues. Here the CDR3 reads CASSPGWREAYQETQYF. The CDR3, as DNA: TGTGCCAGCTCACCAGGTTGGCGGGAGGCGTACCAAGAGACCCAGTACTTC.

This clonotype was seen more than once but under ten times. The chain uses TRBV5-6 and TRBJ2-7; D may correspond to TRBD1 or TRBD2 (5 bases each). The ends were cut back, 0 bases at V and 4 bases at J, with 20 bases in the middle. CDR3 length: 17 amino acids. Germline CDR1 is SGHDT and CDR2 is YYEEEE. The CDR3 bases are TGTGCCAGCAGCTTGGGTCAGGGAGCGATCCTCGGGTACGAGCAGTACTTC. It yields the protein CASSLGQGAILGYEQYF.

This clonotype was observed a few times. The CDR3: CASRWSVQETQYF. The DNA of the CDR3 is TGTGCCAGCAGGTGGAGTGTCCAAGAGACCCAGTACTTC. The rearrangement uses TRBV12-3 or TRBV12-4 and TRBJ2-5, with no clear D. V was trimmed by 6 bases and J by 1 base, leaving 9 bases between them. The CDR3 spans 13 residues.

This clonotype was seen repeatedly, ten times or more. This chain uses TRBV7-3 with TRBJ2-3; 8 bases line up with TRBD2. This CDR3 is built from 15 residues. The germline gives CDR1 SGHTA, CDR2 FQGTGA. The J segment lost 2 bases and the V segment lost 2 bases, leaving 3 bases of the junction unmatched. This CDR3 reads CASSLSGGLTDTQYF. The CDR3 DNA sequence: TGTGCCAGCAGCTTATCGGGAGGGCTCACAGATACGCAGTATTTT.

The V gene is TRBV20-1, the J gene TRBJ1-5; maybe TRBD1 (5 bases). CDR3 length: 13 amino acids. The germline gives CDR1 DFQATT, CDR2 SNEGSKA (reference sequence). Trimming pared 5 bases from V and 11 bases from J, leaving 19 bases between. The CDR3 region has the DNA TGCAGTGCTTCTAATTCACCGCAGGGTGCCCAGCATTTT. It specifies CSASNSPQGAQHF.

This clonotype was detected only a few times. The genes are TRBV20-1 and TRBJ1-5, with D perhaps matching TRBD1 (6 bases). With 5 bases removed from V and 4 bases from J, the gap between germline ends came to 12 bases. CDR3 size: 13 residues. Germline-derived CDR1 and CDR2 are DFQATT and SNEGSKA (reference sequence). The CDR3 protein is CSAGGRLNQPQHF. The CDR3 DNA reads TGCAGTGCTGGGGGCCGCCTAAATCAGCCCCAGCATTTT.

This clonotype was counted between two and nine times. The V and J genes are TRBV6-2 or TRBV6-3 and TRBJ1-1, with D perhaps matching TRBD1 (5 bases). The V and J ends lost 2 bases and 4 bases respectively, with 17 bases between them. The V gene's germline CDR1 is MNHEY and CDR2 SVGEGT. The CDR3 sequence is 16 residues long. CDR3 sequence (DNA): TGTGCCAGCAGTTACCGTCCAGGGACCTTGGGCACTGAAGCTTTCTTT. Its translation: CASSYRPGTLGTEAFF.

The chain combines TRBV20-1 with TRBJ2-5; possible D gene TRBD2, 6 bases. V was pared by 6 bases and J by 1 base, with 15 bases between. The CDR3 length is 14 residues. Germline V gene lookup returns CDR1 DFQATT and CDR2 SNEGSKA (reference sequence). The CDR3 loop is CSAQQEGLQETQYF. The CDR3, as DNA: TGCAGTGCGCAACAGGAGGGGCTCCAAGAGACCCAGTACTTC.

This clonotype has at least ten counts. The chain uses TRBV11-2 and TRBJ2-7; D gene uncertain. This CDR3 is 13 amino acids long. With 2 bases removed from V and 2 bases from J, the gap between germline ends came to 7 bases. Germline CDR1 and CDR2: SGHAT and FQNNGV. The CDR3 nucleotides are TGTGCCAGCAGCTTATTGACCGCCTACGAGCAGTACTTC. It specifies CASSLLTAYEQYF.

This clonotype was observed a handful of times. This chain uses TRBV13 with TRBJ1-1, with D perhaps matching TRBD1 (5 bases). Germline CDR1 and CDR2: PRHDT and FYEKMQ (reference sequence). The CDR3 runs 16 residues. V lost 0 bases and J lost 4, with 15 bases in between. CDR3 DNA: TGTGCCAGCAGCTTAGGGCTTCGATTTACAGGCACTGAAGCTTTCTTT. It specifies CASSLGLRFTGTEAFF.

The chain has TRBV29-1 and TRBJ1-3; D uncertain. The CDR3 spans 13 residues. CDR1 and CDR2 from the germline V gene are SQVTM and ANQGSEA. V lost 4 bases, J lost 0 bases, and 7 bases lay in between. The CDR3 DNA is TGCAGCGTTGTAGAAGACTCTGGAAACACCATATATTTT. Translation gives CSVVEDSGNTIYF.

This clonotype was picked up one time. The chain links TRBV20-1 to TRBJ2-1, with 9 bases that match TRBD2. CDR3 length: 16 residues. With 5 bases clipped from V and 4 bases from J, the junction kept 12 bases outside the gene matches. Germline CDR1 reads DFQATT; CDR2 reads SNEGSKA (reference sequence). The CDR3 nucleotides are TGCAGTGCTCCAAGGCGGGAGGGCCCGATGTACAATGAGCAGTTCTTC. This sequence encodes CSAPRREGPMYNEQFF.